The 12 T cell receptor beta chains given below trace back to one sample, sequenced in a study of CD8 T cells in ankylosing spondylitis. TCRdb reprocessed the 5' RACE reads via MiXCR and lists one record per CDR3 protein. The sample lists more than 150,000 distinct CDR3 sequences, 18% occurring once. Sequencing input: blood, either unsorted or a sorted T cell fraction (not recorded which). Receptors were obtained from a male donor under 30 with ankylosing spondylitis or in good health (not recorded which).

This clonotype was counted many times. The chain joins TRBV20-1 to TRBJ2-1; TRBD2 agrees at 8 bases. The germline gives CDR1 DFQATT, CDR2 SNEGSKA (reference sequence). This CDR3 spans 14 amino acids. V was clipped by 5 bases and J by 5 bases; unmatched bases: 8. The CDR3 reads CSADIAGLDNEQFF. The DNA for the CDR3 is TGCAGTGCTGACATAGCGGGATTAGACAATGAGCAGTTCTTC.

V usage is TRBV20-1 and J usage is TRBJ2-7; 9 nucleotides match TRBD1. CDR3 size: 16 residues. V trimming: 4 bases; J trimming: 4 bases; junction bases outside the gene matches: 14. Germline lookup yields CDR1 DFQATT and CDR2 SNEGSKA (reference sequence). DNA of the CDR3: TGCAGTGCTAATAGCCTAAGGACAGGGGCTGGGTACGAGCAGTACTTC. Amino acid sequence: CSANSLRTGAGYEQYF.

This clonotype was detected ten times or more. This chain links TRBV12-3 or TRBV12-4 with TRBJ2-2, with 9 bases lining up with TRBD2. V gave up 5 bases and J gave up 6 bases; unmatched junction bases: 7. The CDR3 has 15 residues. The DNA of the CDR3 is TGTGCCAGCAGTATAAAGCGGGAGGTCCCCGGGGAGCTGTTTTTT. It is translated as CASSIKREVPGELFF.

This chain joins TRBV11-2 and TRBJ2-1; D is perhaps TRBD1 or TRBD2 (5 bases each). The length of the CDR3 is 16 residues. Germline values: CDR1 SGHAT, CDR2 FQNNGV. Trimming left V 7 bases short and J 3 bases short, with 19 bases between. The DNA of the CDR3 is TGTGCCAGCACCCCGCGGGCCGGGACGTTCTACAATGAGCAGTTCTTC. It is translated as CASTPRAGTFYNEQFF. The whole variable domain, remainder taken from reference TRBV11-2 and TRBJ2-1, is EAGVAQSPRYKIIEKRQSVAFWCNPISGHATLYWYQQILGQGPKLLIQFQNNGVVDDSQLPKDRFSAERLKGVDSTLKIQPAKLEDSAVYLCASTPRAGTFYNEQFFGPGTRLTVL.

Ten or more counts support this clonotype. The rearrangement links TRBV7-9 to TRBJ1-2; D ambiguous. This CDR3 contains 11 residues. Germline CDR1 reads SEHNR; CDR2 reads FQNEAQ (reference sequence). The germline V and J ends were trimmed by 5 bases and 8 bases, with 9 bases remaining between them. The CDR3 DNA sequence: TGTGCCAGCAGCCGGGAGGGAGGCTACACCTTC. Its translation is CASSREGGYTF.

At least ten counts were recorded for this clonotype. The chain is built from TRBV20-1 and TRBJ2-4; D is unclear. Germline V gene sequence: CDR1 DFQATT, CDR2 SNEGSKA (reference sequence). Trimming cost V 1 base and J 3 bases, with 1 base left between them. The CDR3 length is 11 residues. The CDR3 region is CSARGKNIQYF. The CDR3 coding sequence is TGCAGTGCTAGAGGCAAAAACATTCAGTACTTC.

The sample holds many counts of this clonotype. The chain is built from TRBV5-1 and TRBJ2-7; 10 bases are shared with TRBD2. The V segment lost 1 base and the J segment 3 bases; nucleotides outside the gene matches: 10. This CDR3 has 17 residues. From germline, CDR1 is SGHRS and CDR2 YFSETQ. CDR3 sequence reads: CASSLRPSGRDLYEQYF. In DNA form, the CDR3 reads TGCGCCAGCAGCTTGCGGCCTAGCGGGAGAGACCTCTACGAGCAGTACTTC.

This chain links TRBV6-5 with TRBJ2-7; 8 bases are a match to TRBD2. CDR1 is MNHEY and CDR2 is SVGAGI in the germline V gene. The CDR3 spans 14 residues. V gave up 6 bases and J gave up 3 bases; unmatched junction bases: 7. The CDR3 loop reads CASRKGLANYEQYF. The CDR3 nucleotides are TGTGCCAGCAGGAAAGGACTAGCCAACTACGAGCAGTACTTC.

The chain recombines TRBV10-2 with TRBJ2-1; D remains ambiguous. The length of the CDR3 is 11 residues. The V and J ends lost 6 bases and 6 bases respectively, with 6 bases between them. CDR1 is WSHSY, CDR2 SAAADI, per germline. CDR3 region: CASRKFNEQFF. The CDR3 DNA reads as TGCGCCAGCAGGAAGTTCAATGAGCAGTTCTTC.

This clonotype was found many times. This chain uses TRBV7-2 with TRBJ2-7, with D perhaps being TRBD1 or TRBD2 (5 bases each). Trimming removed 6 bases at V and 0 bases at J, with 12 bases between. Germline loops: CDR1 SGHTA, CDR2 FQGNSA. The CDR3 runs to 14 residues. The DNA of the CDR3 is TGTGCCAGCAGGGTGGCAGGGAGCTCCTACGAGCAGTACTTC. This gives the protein CASRVAGSSYEQYF.

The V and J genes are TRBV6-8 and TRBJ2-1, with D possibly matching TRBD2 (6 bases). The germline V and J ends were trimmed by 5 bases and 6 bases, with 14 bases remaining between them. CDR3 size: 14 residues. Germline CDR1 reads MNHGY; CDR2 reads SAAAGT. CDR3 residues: CASSDGNGGNEQFF. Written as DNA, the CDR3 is TGTGCCAGCAGTGATGGAAACGGGGGCAATGAGCAGTTCTTC.

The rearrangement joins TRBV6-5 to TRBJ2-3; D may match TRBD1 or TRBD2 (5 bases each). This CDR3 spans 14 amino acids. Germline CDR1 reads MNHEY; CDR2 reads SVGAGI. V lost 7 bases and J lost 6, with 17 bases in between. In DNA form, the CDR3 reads TGTGCCAGCAATCTTGGGACGCAGACGGATACGCAGTATTTT. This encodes CASNLGTQTDTQYF.